This T cell receptor (beta chain) appears in the sequencing data of a study of T cell responses to AZD1222 COVID-19 vaccine. A word on this clone: Its matching antigen is unknown.

The CDR3 covers 14 residues. From germline, CDR1 is MNHEY and CDR2 SVGEGT. Trimming shortened V by 2 bases and J by 4 bases, and 8 bases separated the two germline ends. Some clones are missing from TCRdb's copy, which holds only in-frame ones; the method was immunoSEQ multiplex PCR. The sample shows about 120,000 clones, 80% to 90% of them seen only once. Whole-study findings and limits: Clonal diversity was possibly underestimated, and the donors were mostly white British, with more females. As reported, nearly half of all spike-specific TCRs target variant regions that are unmutated. At 160-218 and 743-854, vaccine-associated CD4 TCRs were dominant, and they spanned spike. Baseline serology detected seropositivity in only 5 to 7 AZD1222 recipients.

The specimen comprised peripheral blood, sampled on day 0 of MenACWY control vaccination. The source of this sequence is an adult in good health. This chain uses TRBV6-2 or TRBV6-3 with TRBJ1-4; D gene unclear. The CDR3 reads CASSYNRYNEKLFF. DNA for the CDR3: TGTGCCAGCAGTTACAACCGTTATAATGAAAAACTGTTTTTT.